This T cell receptor beta chain was found in a study of graft-versus-host responses after intestinal transplantation. About the study: Each recipient received a multivisceral, liver-intestinal, or isolated intestinal graft.

Trimming removed 10 bases at V and 1 base at J, with 19 bases between. Germline CDR1 reads MNHEY; CDR2 reads SVGAGI. This CDR3 contains 15 residues. A word on this clone: Its matching antigen is unknown.

Whole-study results and caveats: Detection of GvH clones occurred in recipient marrow, and some had their first appearance in ileum or blood.

Profiling relied on immunoSEQ multiplex PCR, and the TCRdb table lists in-frame clones only, not all of them. The sample contains about 100,000 clones, about 88% of which appear only once. This receptor was obtained from a human donor who was the organ donor for an intestinal transplant. The chain is built from TRBV6-5 and TRBJ2-5; tentatively, D is TRBD1 or TRBD2 (5 bases each). The source material was unstimulated CD4+ T cells sorted from spleen or lymph node cells, sampled before transplant. The CDR3 region is CATISGQRSQETQYF. The CDR3 DNA sequence: TGTGCCACTATCTCGGGGCAGAGGTCCCAAGAGACCCAGTACTTC.